This T cell receptor beta chain was sequenced in a study of T cell repertoires in cytomegalovirus infection. This clonotype was found a few times. As yet, its antigen is unknown. TCRdb ran MiXCR on the reads and lists one entry per CDR3 protein. The sample comprises approximately 990,000 distinct CDR3 sequences, approximately 30% of which are singletons, and over 10% rests with the top ten. The sequence was obtained from a human donor in good health (CMV status not recorded). Some clones in this sample may be carry-over from other donors' samples. The source was cultured CD8+ T cells from PBMCs, collected from culture after CMV antigen stimulation.

The CDR3 DNA reads TGTGCCAGCAGCTTAGAGGTAGCGGCCAATGAGCAGTTCTTC. Translation gives CASSLEVAANEQFF. The chain has TRBV7-6 and TRBJ2-1; D possibly corresponds to TRBD2 (6 bases). CDR3 length: 14 amino acids. Germline V gene data show CDR1 as SGHVS and CDR2 as FNYEAQ. Trimming took off 1 base at V and 6 bases at J, with 10 bases between the two ends.